Presented here are 22 T cell receptor beta chains from one specimen sequenced in a study of T cells after yellow fever vaccination. In TCRdb, the 5' RACE reads were re-called with MiXCR into one record per CDR3 protein. Of roughly 320,000 distinct CDR3 sequences in the sample, about 10% were seen once. Sequencing was performed on CD4+ T cells sorted from PBMCs, taken 45 days after the yellow fever booster vaccination. These TCRs come from a man in his late teens or twenties who received the YFV17D yellow fever vaccine.

This clonotype was seen repeatedly, ten times or more. This chain uses TRBV7-2 with TRBJ2-2; 9 nucleotides match TRBD2. Germline V gene lookup returns CDR1 SGHTA and CDR2 FQGNSA. After removal of 2 bases from V and 2 bases from J, the junction contained 3 bases not matched to a gene. CDR3 length: 16 residues. CDR3 nucleotide sequence: TGTGCCAGCAGCTTATCTAGCGGGACAAACACCGGGGAGCTGTTTTTT. It encodes CASSLSSGTNTGELFF.

This clonotype was picked up a small number of times. The DNA of the CDR3 is TGCGCCAGCAGCCAAGCGGTCTCGAATTCACCCCTCCACTTT. It translates to CASSQAVSNSPLHF. This chain uses TRBV4-3 with TRBJ1-6; no firm D call. The length of the CDR3 is 14 residues. Trimming took 1 base from V and 7 from J, leaving 8 bases between them. Looked up from germline, CDR1 is LGHNA and CDR2 is YSLEER.

Many counts were recorded for this clonotype. The chain recombines TRBV4-2 with TRBJ2-3; 7 bases are a match to TRBD1. Germline V gene lookup returns CDR1 LGHNA and CDR2 YNFKEQ. CDR3 length: 16 residues. V gave up 0 bases and J gave up 6 bases; unmatched junction bases: 9. The CDR3: CASSQDARGSRDTQYF. CDR3 nucleotide sequence: TGTGCCAGCAGCCAAGACGCCAGGGGGTCTCGGGATACGCAGTATTTT.

The gene calls are TRBV24-1 and TRBJ2-1, with D tentatively TRBD2 (6 bases). The CDR3 loop spans 14 amino acids. Between the trimmed V and J ends, which lost 8 bases and 2 bases, there was a span of 12 bases. CDR1 is KGHDR, CDR2 SFDVKD, per germline. In DNA form, the CDR3 reads TGTGCCACCAATCGCGGGGCCCCCTACAATGAGCAGTTCTTC. As protein: CATNRGAPYNEQFF.

The rearrangement uses TRBV28 and TRBJ1-1; a possible D gene is TRBD1 (6 bases). Per the germline V gene, CDR1 is MDHEN and CDR2 is SYDVKM. This CDR3 has 15 amino acids. V gave up 3 bases and J gave up 8 bases, with 19 bases separating them. Here the CDR3 reads CASSLEGVRGKEAFF. CDR3 bases: TGTGCCAGCAGTTTGGAGGGGGTTAGGGGGAAAGAAGCTTTCTTT.

The V and J genes are TRBV5-4 and TRBJ2-2; perhaps TRBD1 as D (6 bases). V lost 5 bases, J lost 4 bases, and 18 bases lay in between. CDR3 length equals 16 residues. Germline assignment: CDR1 SGHNT and CDR2 YYREEE (reference sequence). The CDR3 is CASRLTGNYGTGELFF. The CDR3, as DNA: TGTGCCAGCAGATTGACAGGAAATTACGGCACCGGGGAGCTGTTTTTT.

The rearrangement uses TRBV4-3 and TRBJ2-3, with a weak D call TRBD2 (5 bases). CDR3 size: 19 residues. Deletions cut 1 base from V and 4 bases from J, with 24 bases between. Germline-derived CDR1 and CDR2 are LGHNA and YSLEER. CDR3 sequence: CASSQGVLGLADSPDTQYF. CDR3 bases: TGCGCCAGCAGCCAAGGGGTTCTAGGACTGGCGGATTCTCCAGATACGCAGTATTTT.

This clonotype came up many times. This chain joins TRBV12-3 or TRBV12-4 and TRBJ2-3; D might be TRBD1 (5 bases). The CDR3 spans 12 residues. The ends were cut back, 10 bases at V and 1 base at J, with 9 bases in the middle. The CDR3 DNA sequence: TGTGCCACCCGCAGGGGCACAGATACGCAGTATTTT. Its protein product is CATRRGTDTQYF.

This clonotype was seen repeatedly, ten times or more. A read error may produce the germline difference seen at one junction end. This chain joins TRBV24-1 and TRBJ2-1; weak D call: TRBD2 (5 bases). Per germline, CDR1 KGHDR and CDR2 SFDVKD. The CDR3 is 13 residues long. The CDR3 DNA sequence: TGTGCCACCAGTGATATCGCCTCCCGAGGGTTGATCTTC. It codes for CATSDIASRGLIF.

This clonotype was found a few times. The CDR3, as DNA: TGTGCCAGCATCGGGTTCCGTGCGGGGGGCTACAATGAGCAGTTCTTC. Its translation: CASIGFRAGGYNEQFF. The chain has TRBV28 and TRBJ2-1; 8 nucleotides match TRBD2. With 7 bases clipped from V and 3 bases from J, the junction kept 11 bases outside the gene matches. The CDR3 runs to 16 residues. Germline V gives CDR1 MDHEN, CDR2 SYDVKM.

This chain joins TRBV5-1 and TRBJ1-5, with TRBD1 identical over 7 bases. J was trimmed by 1 base and V by 2 bases; bases with no gene match: 3. This CDR3 comprises 15 residues. Looked up from germline, CDR1 is SGHRS and CDR2 is YFSETQ. The CDR3 DNA reads as TGCGCCAGCAGCTTCAGGGGGGAAAGCAATCAGCCCCAGCATTTT. This sequence encodes CASSFRGESNQPQHF.

The V call is TRBV6-2 or TRBV6-3, the J call TRBJ1-1; D gene unclear. Trimming removed 2 bases from V and 5 bases from J, with 15 bases in between. This CDR3 has 15 amino acids. Germline CDR1 reads MNHEY; CDR2 reads SVGEGT. CDR3 loop: CASSYESGLQTEAFF. The CDR3 DNA is TGTGCCAGCAGTTACGAGTCAGGCCTACAAACTGAAGCTTTCTTT.

This clonotype turned up a few times. The rearrangement uses TRBV2 and TRBJ2-3, with D possibly TRBD1 on 6 matching bases. Germline V lookup: CDR1 SNHLY, CDR2 FYNNEI. V was trimmed by 3 bases and J by 2 bases, leaving 15 bases between them. The CDR3 is 16 amino acids. The CDR3 DNA sequence: TGTGCCAGCAGTGATTTGGGGGCTACACTCACAGATACGCAGTATTTT. This encodes CASSDLGATLTDTQYF.

The gene calls are TRBV13 and TRBJ2-1, with D maybe TRBD1 (6 bases). The V and J ends lost 4 bases and 9 bases respectively, with 10 bases between them. Germline assignment: CDR1 PRHDT and CDR2 FYEKMQ (reference sequence). CDR3 size: 12 residues. This CDR3 reads CASSSRGTEQFF. CDR3 sequence (DNA): TGTGCCAGCAGCTCTAGGGGGACTGAGCAGTTCTTC. Full variable domain (rest looked up from reference TRBV13 and TRBJ2-1): AAGVIQSPRHLIKEKRETATLKCYPIPRHDTVYWYQQGPGQDPQFLISFYEKMQSDKGSIPDRFSAQQFSDYHSELNMSSLELGDSALYFCASSSRGTEQFFGPGTRLTVL.

The CDR3 region has the DNA TGTGCCAGCAGCTCCGGACTAGTTTGGGCGGAGACCCAGTACTTC. It translates to CASSSGLVWAETQYF. The chain carries TRBV7-9 and TRBJ2-5; 7 bases line up with TRBD2. Germline V CDR1 and CDR2: SEHNR, FQNEAQ (reference sequence). J was trimmed by 5 bases and V by 4 bases; bases with no gene match: 10. The CDR3 sequence is 15 residues long.

The chain joins TRBV20-1 to TRBJ2-3, with a weak D call TRBD2 (7 bases). Trimming pared 4 bases from V and 1 base from J, leaving 15 bases between. The CDR3 totals 15 residues. Per the germline V gene, CDR1 is DFQATT and CDR2 is SNEGSKA (reference sequence). This CDR3 reads CSAIRGAGRTDTQYF. The CDR3 DNA reads as TGCAGTGCTATTCGGGGGGCGGGGCGCACAGATACGCAGTATTTT.

Concerning this clonotype itself: A clone one base away is much larger, so this may be a read error. V gene TRBV7-2 combines with J gene TRBJ2-1; maybe TRBD2 (7 bases). Germline CDR1 SGHTA, CDR2 FQGNSA. The V end lost 0 bases, the J end lost 10 bases, and 10 bases lay between the germline ends. This CDR3 has 13 residues. The CDR3 nucleotides are TGTGCCAGCAGCTTAGCGGGGGGGCGAGAGCAGTTCTTC. Translation: CASSLAGGREQFF. Using reference TRBV7-2 and TRBJ2-1 for the parts outside the CDR3, the full variable domain is GAGVSQSPSNKVTEKGKDVELRCDPISGHTALYWYRQSLGQGLEFLIYFQGNSAPDKSGLPSDRFSAERTGGSVSTLTIQRTQQEDSAVYLCASSLAGGREQFFGPGTRLTVL.

This clonotype was seen more than once but under ten times. The chain couples TRBV6-2 or TRBV6-3 to TRBJ1-1, with no clear D. This CDR3 has 11 amino acids. V was shortened by 6 bases and J by 8 bases, with 10 bases between the two germline ends. Germline V gene lookup returns CDR1 MNHEY and CDR2 SVGEGT. The CDR3 is CASSDRSEAFF. The CDR3 coding sequence is TGTGCCAGCAGCGATAGGTCGGAAGCTTTCTTT.

This clonotype turned up a few times. The chain joins TRBV20-1 to TRBJ2-1; D call uncertain. Germline V gene data show CDR1 as DFQATT and CDR2 as SNEGSKA (reference sequence). V was pared by 2 bases and J by 11 bases, with 4 bases between. The CDR3 has 9 amino acids. As DNA, the CDR3 is TGCAGTGCTAGACTAAAGCAGTTCTTC. Protein sequence: CSARLKQFF.

This clonotype occurred many times. This sequence joins TRBV11-1 and TRBJ2-1, with a weak D call TRBD1 (6 bases). The CDR3 is 14 amino acids. Germline lookup yields CDR1 SGHAT and CDR2 FQDESV (reference sequence). V lost 5 bases, J lost 6 bases, and 14 bases lay in between. The CDR3 DNA is TGTGCCAGCAGCCAAATCGGGACAACCAATGAGCAGTTCTTC. Translated, it gives CASSQIGTTNEQFF.

The rearrangement joins TRBV29-1 to TRBJ2-7; 10 nucleotides match TRBD1. J gave up 3 bases and V 8 bases, and 4 bases lay outside the gene matches. This CDR3 spans 12 amino acids. Germline-derived CDR1 and CDR2 are SQVTM and ANQGSEA. The CDR3 sequence: CSIRTGGYEQYF. The CDR3 region has the DNA TGCAGCATAAGGACAGGGGGCTACGAGCAGTACTTC.

The chain uses TRBV6-6 and TRBJ1-2; possibly TRBD1 for D (6 bases). V was cut by 0 bases and J by 10 bases, with 12 bases left in between. This CDR3 has 13 amino acids. Germline lookup yields CDR1 MNHNY and CDR2 SVGAGI (reference sequence). CDR3 protein: CASSYSTRGVYTF. DNA of the CDR3: TGTGCCAGCAGTTACTCGACCAGGGGAGTCTACACCTTC.